This is a list of T cell receptor beta chains from one sample in a study of blood T cell repertoires in COVID-19. The method was immunoSEQ multiplex PCR; TCRdb's version includes in-frame clones alone and lacks a portion of them. The sample lists about 79,000 clones; 80% to 90% were seen once. The source material was peripheral blood. The receptor set was obtained from a man aged 65 to 79 with active or convalescent COVID-19. Each CDR3 is given with its conserved first and last residue. The order of the fields is V gene, J gene, clone size, D gene, CDR3 DNA, CDR3 protein. The D gene is left open where the match is weak. Rows give clone size only sometimes, using once, few, many, or a class for an expanded clone.

V gene: TRBV5-1; J gene: TRBJ1-1; clone size: -; D gene: TRBD1; CDR3 DNA: TGCGCCAGCAGCACCTCCGGGACAGGGGTGCAAGCTTTCTTT; CDR3 protein: CASSTSGTGVQAFF
V gene: TRBV5-1; J gene: TRBJ2-7; clone size: -; D gene: TRBD2; CDR3 DNA: TGCGCCAGCAGCTTGCTAGGAGCGGGAGGTACCTACGAGCAGTACTTC; CDR3 protein: CASSLLGAGGTYEQYF
V gene: TRBV30; J gene: TRBJ2-1; clone size: -; D gene: TRBD1; CDR3 DNA: TGTGCCGTGGACAGGGTGAGCTACAATGAGCAGTTCTTC; CDR3 protein: CAVDRVSYNEQFF
V gene: TRBV4-1; J gene: TRBJ1-5; clone size: -; D gene: TRBD1; CDR3 DNA: TGCGCCAGCAGCCAAGGGTATAGGGAGACAGGGGGTCAGCCCCAGCATTTT; CDR3 protein: CASSQGYRETGGQPQHF
V gene: TRBV19; J gene: TRBJ2-6; clone size: -; D gene: TRBD1; CDR3 DNA: TGTGCCAGTAGGAGGACAGGGGGCGTCTCTGGGGCCAACGTCCTGACTTTC; CDR3 protein: CASRRTGGVSGANVLTF
V gene: TRBV15; J gene: TRBJ1-4; clone size: -; D gene: TRBD1; CDR3 DNA: TGTGCCACCAGCAGAGTGTCGACAGGGAGAGAAAAACTGTTTTTT; CDR3 protein: CATSRVSTGREKLFF
V gene: TRBV2; J gene: TRBJ1-1; clone size: few; D gene: -; CDR3 DNA: TGTGCCAGCAGGCGGGGATCTTACACTGAAGCTTTCTTT; CDR3 protein: CASRRGSYTEAFF
V gene: TRBV28; J gene: TRBJ2-7; clone size: -; D gene: -; CDR3 DNA: TGTGCCAGCAGTCCACCGGTGGGACTCTCCTACGAGCAGTACTTC; CDR3 protein: CASSPPVGLSYEQYF
V gene: TRBV13; J gene: TRBJ2-5; clone size: -; D gene: TRBD2; CDR3 DNA: TGTGCCAGCAGCCAACTAGCGGGAGAAGAGACCCAGTACTTC; CDR3 protein: CASSQLAGEETQYF
V gene: TRBV6-5; J gene: TRBJ1-2; clone size: -; D gene: TRBD1; CDR3 DNA: TGTGCCAGCAGTTACTCGACAGGGGGCGCGGACTATGGCTACACCTTC; CDR3 protein: CASSYSTGGADYGYTF
V gene: TRBV19; J gene: TRBJ1-4; clone size: large; D gene: -; CDR3 DNA: TGTGCCAGTAGTATAGACTCCAGGCTGGCAACTAATGAAAAACTGTTTTTT; CDR3 protein: CASSIDSRLATNEKLFF
V gene: TRBV6-6; J gene: TRBJ2-2; clone size: -; D gene: TRBD1; CDR3 DNA: TGTGCCAGCATTGACAGGGGGCCACCTAACACCGGGGAGCTGTTTTTT; CDR3 protein: CASIDRGPPNTGELFF
V gene: TRBV30; J gene: TRBJ2-7; clone size: -; D gene: -; CDR3 DNA: TGTGCCCTCGCTAAGGGGATCAACGAGCAGTACTTC; CDR3 protein: CALAKGINEQYF
V gene: TRBV15; J gene: TRBJ1-2; clone size: -; D gene: TRBD1; CDR3 DNA: TGTGCCACCAGCAGAGCTGGGACAGTTAACTATGGCTACACCTTC; CDR3 protein: CATSRAGTVNYGYTF
V gene: TRBV5-1; J gene: TRBJ2-5; clone size: -; D gene: TRBD2; CDR3 DNA: TGCGCCAGCAGCTTCTGGGCTAGCGGGGGCGGTGAAGAGACCCAGTACTTC; CDR3 protein: CASSFWASGGGEETQYF
V gene: TRBV6-6; J gene: TRBJ2-3; clone size: once; D gene: TRBD2; CDR3 DNA: TGTGCCAGCAGTCCCCAACTGTTCAGCGGGAGATTGGATACGCAGTATTTT; CDR3 protein: CASSPQLFSGRLDTQYF
V gene: TRBV6-6; J gene: TRBJ1-1; clone size: -; D gene: TRBD1; CDR3 DNA: TGTGCCAGCAGTTCCCAGACAGGGGGTGGGACTGAAGCTTTCTTT; CDR3 protein: CASSSQTGGGTEAFF
V gene: TRBV29-1; J gene: TRBJ1-1; clone size: -; D gene: -; CDR3 DNA: TGCAGCGTGGCCAGGGGACAAAACACTGAAGCTTTCTTT; CDR3 protein: CSVARGQNTEAFF
V gene: TRBV7-4; J gene: TRBJ2-2; clone size: -; D gene: -; CDR3 DNA: TGTGCCAGCAGCTTAGGGAGGGAAAACACCGGGGAGCTGTTTTTT; CDR3 protein: CASSLGRENTGELFF
V gene: TRBV7-3; J gene: TRBJ2-7; clone size: -; D gene: TRBD2; CDR3 DNA: TGTGCCAGCAGCTATTTAGCGGGGGGATCCTACGAGCAGTACTTC; CDR3 protein: CASSYLAGGSYEQYF
V gene: TRBV11-2; J gene: TRBJ2-7; clone size: -; D gene: TRBD1; CDR3 DNA: TGTGCCAGCAGCTTGACAGGGCCGGTAGGAGAGCAGTACTTC; CDR3 protein: CASSLTGPVGEQYF
V gene: TRBV3-1/TRBV3-2; J gene: TRBJ2-1; clone size: -; D gene: TRBD2; CDR3 DNA: TGTGCCAGCAGCCAGAGACTAGCGGGAAACAATGAGCAGTTCTTC; CDR3 protein: CASSQRLAGNNEQFF
V gene: TRBV11-2; J gene: TRBJ1-2; clone size: once; D gene: TRBD1; CDR3 DNA: TGTGCCAGCAGCAATCCGGGACAGGGAGTCGATGGCTACACCTTC; CDR3 protein: CASSNPGQGVDGYTF
V gene: TRBV6-1; J gene: TRBJ1-1; clone size: -; D gene: -; CDR3 DNA: TGTGCCAGCAGTGAACGGGGGGTGAGAGCTTTCTTT; CDR3 protein: CASSERGVRAFF
V gene: TRBV27; J gene: TRBJ2-1; clone size: -; D gene: -; CDR3 DNA: TGTGCCAGCAGTCTGCGGAGAGGTCTGCGCACTACCTACAATGAGCAGTTCTTC; CDR3 protein: CASSLRRGLRTTYNEQFF
V gene: TRBV10-3; J gene: TRBJ1-1; clone size: few; D gene: TRBD1; CDR3 DNA: TGTGCCATCAGTGACGCCGGGACAGGGCATCCACCTGAAGCTTTCTTT; CDR3 protein: CAISDAGTGHPPEAFF
V gene: TRBV11-2; J gene: TRBJ1-1; clone size: few; D gene: -; CDR3 DNA: TGTGCCAGCAGCTTAGTTTCTCTAGGAAACACTGAAGCTTTCTTT; CDR3 protein: CASSLVSLGNTEAFF
V gene: TRBV3-1/TRBV3-2; J gene: TRBJ1-1; clone size: -; D gene: -; CDR3 DNA: TGTGCCAGCAGCCAAGTGGCAGGGCAGGAAGCTTTCTTT; CDR3 protein: CASSQVAGQEAFF